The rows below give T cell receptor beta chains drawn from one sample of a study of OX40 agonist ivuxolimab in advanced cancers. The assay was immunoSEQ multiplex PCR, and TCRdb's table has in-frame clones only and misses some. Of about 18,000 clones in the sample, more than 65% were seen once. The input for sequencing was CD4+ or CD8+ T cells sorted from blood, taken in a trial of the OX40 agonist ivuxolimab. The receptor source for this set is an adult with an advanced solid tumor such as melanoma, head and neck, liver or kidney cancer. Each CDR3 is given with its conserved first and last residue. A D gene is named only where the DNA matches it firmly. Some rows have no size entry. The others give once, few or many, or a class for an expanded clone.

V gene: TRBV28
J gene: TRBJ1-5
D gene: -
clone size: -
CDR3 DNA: TGTGCCAGCACCTTTTCAGGGAGCAATCAGCCCCAGCATTTT
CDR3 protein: CASTFSGSNQPQHF

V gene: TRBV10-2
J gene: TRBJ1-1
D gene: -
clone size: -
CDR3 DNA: TGCGCCAGCAAGGGGGGAAGCACTGAAGCTTTCTTT
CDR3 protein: CASKGGSTEAFF

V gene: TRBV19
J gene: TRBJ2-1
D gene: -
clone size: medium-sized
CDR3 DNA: TGTGCCAGTAGTATAGAATACAATGAGCAGTTCTTC
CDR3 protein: CASSIEYNEQFF

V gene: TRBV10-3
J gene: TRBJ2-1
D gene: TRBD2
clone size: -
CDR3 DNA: TGTGCCATCAGTGATAGACTAGCGGGAGGGCCATATGAGCAGTTCTTC
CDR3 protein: CAISDRLAGGPYEQFF

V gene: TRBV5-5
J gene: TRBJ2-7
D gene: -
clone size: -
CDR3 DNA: TGTGCCAGCAGCTTGTCCCCGGACAGAACCTACGAGCAGTACTTC
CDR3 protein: CASSLSPDRTYEQYF

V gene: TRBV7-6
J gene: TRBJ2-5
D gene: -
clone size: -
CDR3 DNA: TGTGCCAGCAGCTTAGTGTGGGGGCCAGAGACCCAGTACTTC
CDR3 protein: CASSLVWGPETQYF

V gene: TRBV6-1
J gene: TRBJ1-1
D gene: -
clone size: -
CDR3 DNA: TGTGCCAGCAGACCCTCCACGATGGGTTATACTGAAGCTTTCTTT
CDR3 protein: CASRPSTMGYTEAFF

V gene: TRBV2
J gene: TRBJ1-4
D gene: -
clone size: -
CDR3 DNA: TGTGCCAGCAGTTACCTCGGTGGGGGTGATAATGAAAAACTGTTTTTT
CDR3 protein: CASSYLGGGDNEKLFF

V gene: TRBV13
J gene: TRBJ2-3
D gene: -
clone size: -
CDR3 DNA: TGTGCCAGCAGCTTATCTACTACCGGGGGAGAAAGCACAGATACGCAGTATTTT
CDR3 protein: CASSLSTTGGESTDTQYF

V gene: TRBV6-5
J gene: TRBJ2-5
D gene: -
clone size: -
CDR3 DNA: TGTGCCAGCAGACCAGAGAGAGAGACCCAGTACTTC
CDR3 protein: CASRPERETQYF